This TCR beta chain derives from a study of blood T cell repertoires in COVID-19. Study-wide background: T cells, B-cell-depleted T cells, or PBMCs supplied cDNA or gDNA.

Authors' analysis steps: Reference gene primer amplification yielded estimated nucleated cell counts. Using immunoSEQ multiplex PCR, the repertoire was profiled, and TCRdb retains in-frame clones only, with some absent. V and J calls and clone size follow that table, whereas D and trimming were derived from the DNA. The data show some 210,000 clones, 84% seen once. V lost 7 bases, J lost 7 bases, and 10 bases lay in between. Germline CDR1 reads MNHNY; CDR2 reads SVGAGI (reference sequence). The CDR3 consists of 11 residues. Material for sequencing was peripheral blood. The V call is TRBV6-6, the J call TRBJ1-1; perhaps TRBD1 as D (5 bases). This TCR derives from a woman aged 50 to 60 with active or convalescent COVID-19. CDR3 coding DNA: TGTGCCAGCACTCTGGGGGGTGAAGCTTTCTTT. As protein: CASTLGGEAFF.